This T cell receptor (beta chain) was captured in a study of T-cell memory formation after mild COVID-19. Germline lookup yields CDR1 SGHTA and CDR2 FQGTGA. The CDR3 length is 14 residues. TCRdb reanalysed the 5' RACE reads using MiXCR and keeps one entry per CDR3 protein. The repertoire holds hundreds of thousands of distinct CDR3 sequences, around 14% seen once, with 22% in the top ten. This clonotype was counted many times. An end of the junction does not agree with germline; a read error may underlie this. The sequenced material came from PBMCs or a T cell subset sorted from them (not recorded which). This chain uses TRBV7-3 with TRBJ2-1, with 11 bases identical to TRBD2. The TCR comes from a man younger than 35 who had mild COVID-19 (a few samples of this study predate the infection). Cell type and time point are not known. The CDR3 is CASSLAGGHNEQFF. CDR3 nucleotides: TGCGCCAGCAGCTTAGCGGGGGGGCACAATGAGCAGTTCTTC.